Listed below are T cell receptor beta chains from one sample, sequenced in a study of cytomegalovirus exposure and HLA in healthy donors. Generated by immunoSEQ multiplex PCR, the TCRdb table keeps only in-frame clones and is missing some. The sample has 170,000 or so clones, around three quarters seen once; the top ten hold 1%. The source material was PBMCs. The source of these receptors is a woman aged 45-65 years in good health and CMV-seropositive. The CDR3 runs from the conserved cysteine through the conserved F or W. D genes are given only for firm matches. Clone size is stated in some rows and not others, as once, few, many or a class when expanded.

abundance: NA; v_gene: TRBV15; j_gene: TRBJ1-1; d_gene: NA; CDR3nt: TGTGCCACCAGCAGAGAGACGGGGATCACTGAAGCTTTCTTT; CDR3aa: CATSRETGITEAFF
abundance: NA; v_gene: TRBV6-6; j_gene: TRBJ1-1; d_gene: NA; CDR3nt: TGTGCCAGCAGCCTCGGGGAGACTGAAGCTTTCTTT; CDR3aa: CASSLGETEAFF
abundance: few; v_gene: TRBV7-2; j_gene: TRBJ2-1; d_gene: NA; CDR3nt: TGTGCCAGCAGCTTAGGAGGCCATGGAGAGCAGTTCTTC; CDR3aa: CASSLGGHGEQFF
abundance: NA; v_gene: TRBV11-3; j_gene: TRBJ1-1; d_gene: NA; CDR3nt: TGTGCCAGCAGCTTAGGTAACATGAACACTGAAGCTTTCTTT; CDR3aa: CASSLGNMNTEAFF
abundance: NA; v_gene: TRBV7-2; j_gene: TRBJ1-3; d_gene: TRBD1; CDR3nt: TGTGCCAGCAGCAGGACAGGGCCTGGAAACACCATATATTTT; CDR3aa: CASSRTGPGNTIYF
abundance: NA; v_gene: TRBV5-1; j_gene: TRBJ2-1; d_gene: TRBD2; CDR3nt: TGCGCCAGCAGCTGGGGGGGGGACTACAATGAGCAGTTCTTC; CDR3aa: CASSWGGDYNEQFF
abundance: NA; v_gene: TRBV5-1; j_gene: TRBJ1-2; d_gene: TRBD1; CDR3nt: TGCGCCAGCAGTCGGGGACAGGGGGCGTTTGAGGTCTATGGCTACACCTTC; CDR3aa: CASSRGQGAFEVYGYTF
abundance: NA; v_gene: TRBV6-6; j_gene: TRBJ1-5; d_gene: NA; CDR3nt: TGTGCCAGCAGTTACCCAACCTCAGGGGCCAATCAGCCCCAGCATTTT; CDR3aa: CASSYPTSGANQPQHF
abundance: NA; v_gene: TRBV5-4; j_gene: TRBJ1-4; d_gene: TRBD1; CDR3nt: TGTGCCAGCAGCTTGTCGGACAGGGGTGGGTCTAATGAAAAACTGTTTTTT; CDR3aa: CASSLSDRGGSNEKLFF
abundance: NA; v_gene: TRBV7-3; j_gene: TRBJ2-5; d_gene: TRBD2; CDR3nt: TGTGCCAGCAGCTTAAGTGGCGGGAGCCAAGAGACCCAGTACTTC; CDR3aa: CASSLSGGSQETQYF
abundance: few; v_gene: TRBV19; j_gene: TRBJ1-2; d_gene: NA; CDR3nt: TGTGCCAGTACCTACCCGCGCCACACTGATGGGGGGTATGGCTACACCTTC; CDR3aa: CASTYPRHTDGGYGYTF
abundance: NA; v_gene: TRBV4-3; j_gene: TRBJ2-2; d_gene: NA; CDR3nt: TGCGCCAGCAGCCAAGTGTTAAATTCCGGGGAGCTGTTTTTT; CDR3aa: CASSQVLNSGELFF
abundance: NA; v_gene: TRBV4-2; j_gene: TRBJ1-5; d_gene: NA; CDR3nt: TGTGCCAGCAGCCAAGATCGGGGGGACAATCAGCCCCAGCATTTT; CDR3aa: CASSQDRGDNQPQHF
abundance: NA; v_gene: TRBV19; j_gene: TRBJ1-5; d_gene: TRBD1; CDR3nt: TGTGCCAGTAGTATCACAGGGGCGGATCAGCCCCAGCATTTT; CDR3aa: CASSITGADQPQHF
abundance: NA; v_gene: TRBV15; j_gene: TRBJ1-5; d_gene: TRBD1; CDR3nt: TGTGCCACCAGCAGACACCCAACGACAGGGGTTGGACAGCCCCAGCATTTT; CDR3aa: CATSRHPTTGVGQPQHF
abundance: NA; v_gene: TRBV7-3; j_gene: TRBJ2-7; d_gene: TRBD2; CDR3nt: TGTGCCAGCAGCTTAAGATCCGGGGGAGGGTCCTACGAGCAGTACTTC; CDR3aa: CASSLRSGGGSYEQYF
abundance: NA; v_gene: TRBV25-1; j_gene: TRBJ2-3; d_gene: NA; CDR3nt: TGTGCCAGCAGTGGGCAGGGAAGACCCACAGATACGCAGTATTTT; CDR3aa: CASSGQGRPTDTQYF
abundance: NA; v_gene: TRBV7-2; j_gene: TRBJ1-5; d_gene: NA; CDR3nt: TGTGCCAGCAGCCTAAGGGAGGGTGGGGGCAATCAGCCCCAGCATTTT; CDR3aa: CASSLREGGGNQPQHF
abundance: NA; v_gene: TRBV7-9; j_gene: TRBJ2-7; d_gene: NA; CDR3nt: TGTGCCAGCAGCTCATTTTACGAGCAGTACTTC; CDR3aa: CASSSFYEQYF
abundance: NA; v_gene: TRBV28; j_gene: TRBJ2-1; d_gene: TRBD2; CDR3nt: TGTGCCAGCAGTTCGGGACTAGCGGCCGACAATGAGCAGTTCTTC; CDR3aa: CASSSGLAADNEQFF
abundance: NA; v_gene: TRBV7-2; j_gene: TRBJ2-7; d_gene: TRBD2; CDR3nt: TGTGCCAGCAGGGCCGGGAGGGCCAACGAGCAGTACTTC; CDR3aa: CASRAGRANEQYF
abundance: NA; v_gene: TRBV29-1; j_gene: TRBJ2-1; d_gene: TRBD2; CDR3nt: TGCAGCGTTACCCGACTAGCGGGATCTTACAATGAGCAGTTCTTC; CDR3aa: CSVTRLAGSYNEQFF
abundance: NA; v_gene: TRBV15; j_gene: TRBJ2-1; d_gene: NA; CDR3nt: TGTGCCACCAGCAGAGCAGGCCTGAGGGGGTGGGTAGGGAATGAGCAGTTCTTC; CDR3aa: CATSRAGLRGWVGNEQFF
abundance: NA; v_gene: TRBV7-2; j_gene: TRBJ2-2; d_gene: NA; CDR3nt: TGTGCCAGCAGCTTGACGTCACTTCCGGGGAGCGAGGAGCTGTTTTTT; CDR3aa: CASSLTSLPGSEELFF
abundance: NA; v_gene: TRBV5-4; j_gene: TRBJ2-3; d_gene: NA; CDR3nt: TGTGCCAGCAGCCAGGGGGGTACGGGGGGGTCCACAGATACGCAGTATTTT; CDR3aa: CASSQGGTGGSTDTQYF
abundance: NA; v_gene: TRBV7-2; j_gene: TRBJ1-6; d_gene: NA; CDR3nt: TGTGCCAGCAGCTTCCAGGGCGGGATTCCAAATTCACCCCTCCACTTT; CDR3aa: CASSFQGGIPNSPLHF
abundance: NA; v_gene: TRBV18; j_gene: TRBJ2-1; d_gene: NA; CDR3nt: TGTGCCAGCTCACCACTCCCTAGCTCCTACAATGAGCAGTTCTTC; CDR3aa: CASSPLPSSYNEQFF
abundance: NA; v_gene: TRBV21-1; j_gene: TRBJ2-7; d_gene: NA; CDR3nt: TGTGCCAGCAGCAAAAAGGGACAGGGAGGGATGGACGAGCAGTACTTC; CDR3aa: CASSKKGQGGMDEQYF
abundance: NA; v_gene: TRBV14; j_gene: TRBJ1-6; d_gene: TRBD1; CDR3nt: TGTGCCAGCAGCCTCCTCCAGGGGGTTCCTAATTCACCCCTCCACTTT; CDR3aa: CASSLLQGVPNSPLHF
abundance: NA; v_gene: TRBV19; j_gene: TRBJ2-3; d_gene: TRBD2; CDR3nt: TGTGCCAGTAGGGGAGGTGCCAGCGGGAGGGCCGCAGATACGCAGTATTTT; CDR3aa: CASRGGASGRAADTQYF
abundance: NA; v_gene: TRBV9; j_gene: TRBJ2-1; d_gene: NA; CDR3nt: TGTGCCAGTACCCGAGCGGGTTACAATGAGCAGTTCTTC; CDR3aa: CASTRAGYNEQFF
abundance: NA; v_gene: TRBV7-2; j_gene: TRBJ2-1; d_gene: TRBD2; CDR3nt: TGTGCCAGCAGCCTGCTGACTAGCGGGAGTGCCTATGAGCAGTTCTTC; CDR3aa: CASSLLTSGSAYEQFF
abundance: NA; v_gene: TRBV7-2; j_gene: TRBJ2-7; d_gene: TRBD1; CDR3nt: TGTGCCAGCAGCAGCCCGGGACAGGTTACCTACGAGCAGTACTTC; CDR3aa: CASSSPGQVTYEQYF
abundance: NA; v_gene: TRBV18; j_gene: TRBJ2-1; d_gene: NA; CDR3nt: TGTGCCAGCTCACCACCCGCAGGGGACAATGAGCAGTTCTTC; CDR3aa: CASSPPAGDNEQFF
abundance: NA; v_gene: TRBV5-1; j_gene: TRBJ1-2; d_gene: TRBD1; CDR3nt: TGCGCCAGCAGCTTGGGTTTACCGACAGGGCCTCTGGACTATGGCTACACCTTC; CDR3aa: CASSLGLPTGPLDYGYTF
abundance: once; v_gene: TRBV5-4; j_gene: TRBJ2-1; d_gene: NA; CDR3nt: TGTGCCAGCAGCCTCCCGGGTCTGAATGAGCAGTTCTTC; CDR3aa: CASSLPGLNEQFF
abundance: NA; v_gene: TRBV4-3; j_gene: TRBJ2-3; d_gene: NA; CDR3nt: TGCGCCAGCAGCCAAGAAGGACCAGGGACGCAGTATTTT; CDR3aa: CASSQEGPGTQYF
abundance: NA; v_gene: TRBV29-1; j_gene: TRBJ2-7; d_gene: TRBD2; CDR3nt: TGCAGCGTTGATGTAGCGGGAGTCTCCTACGAGCAGTACTTC; CDR3aa: CSVDVAGVSYEQYF
abundance: NA; v_gene: TRBV7-9; j_gene: TRBJ1-1; d_gene: TRBD1; CDR3nt: TGTTCCAGCAGCGAGAGGGCAGGGGGCGGGTACACTGAAGCTTTCTTT; CDR3aa: CSSSERAGGGYTEAFF
abundance: NA; v_gene: TRBV6-5; j_gene: TRBJ1-6; d_gene: NA; CDR3nt: TGTGCCAGCAGTTACTCGAGATCACCCCTCCACTTT; CDR3aa: CASSYSRSPLHF
abundance: NA; v_gene: TRBV5-4; j_gene: TRBJ2-1; d_gene: NA; CDR3nt: TGTGCCAGCAGCCGTCCTTCTATCTCGACCTACAATGAGCAGTTCTTC; CDR3aa: CASSRPSISTYNEQFF
abundance: NA; v_gene: TRBV19; j_gene: TRBJ2-7; d_gene: TRBD2; CDR3nt: TGTGCCAGTAGTATTGGGACTAGTTCCTACGAGCAGTACTTC; CDR3aa: CASSIGTSSYEQYF
abundance: NA; v_gene: TRBV27; j_gene: TRBJ1-1; d_gene: NA; CDR3nt: TGTGCCAGCAGTTTATACGTTCCAGTAATGAACACTGAAGCTTTCTTT; CDR3aa: CASSLYVPVMNTEAFF
abundance: once; v_gene: TRBV5-1; j_gene: TRBJ1-6; d_gene: NA; CDR3nt: TGCGCCAGCAGTCCTTCAGGGCCCGGTGATTCACCCCTCCACTTT; CDR3aa: CASSPSGPGDSPLHF
abundance: NA; v_gene: TRBV6-5; j_gene: TRBJ1-3; d_gene: NA; CDR3nt: TGTGCCAGCAGGCAGGGGACTGGAAACACCATATATTTT; CDR3aa: CASRQGTGNTIYF
abundance: NA; v_gene: TRBV28; j_gene: TRBJ2-3; d_gene: NA; CDR3nt: TGTGCCAGCGATCAGGGGTGGGTCACAGATACGCAGTATTTT; CDR3aa: CASDQGWVTDTQYF
abundance: NA; v_gene: TRBV18; j_gene: TRBJ2-7; d_gene: TRBD1; CDR3nt: TGTGCCAGCTCACCCGGACAGGGGAGTTCCTACGAGCAGTACTTC; CDR3aa: CASSPGQGSSYEQYF
abundance: NA; v_gene: TRBV7-8; j_gene: TRBJ1-1; d_gene: NA; CDR3nt: TGTGCCAGCAGCTTAGCGATACCCTTTTCGACAGCTCTAACTTACACTGAAGCTTTCTTT; CDR3aa: CASSLAIPFSTALTYTEAFF
abundance: few; v_gene: TRBV19; j_gene: TRBJ2-3; d_gene: NA; CDR3nt: TGTGCCAGTAGTATGGTCGGGTACACAGATACGCAGTATTTT; CDR3aa: CASSMVGYTDTQYF
abundance: NA; v_gene: TRBV6-1; j_gene: TRBJ1-5; d_gene: NA; CDR3nt: TGTGCCAGCAGTGAATCCTCCTATCAGCCCCAGCATTTT; CDR3aa: CASSESSYQPQHF
abundance: NA; v_gene: TRBV6-5; j_gene: TRBJ2-2; d_gene: NA; CDR3nt: TGTGCCCCGGGGCGGGGCGACACCGGGGAGCTGTTTTTT; CDR3aa: CAPGRGDTGELFF
abundance: NA; v_gene: TRBV23-1; j_gene: TRBJ1-1; d_gene: NA; CDR3nt: TGCGCCAGCAGTCAATCTCACAGGGAGAACACTGAAGCTTTCTTT; CDR3aa: CASSQSHRENTEAFF
abundance: NA; v_gene: TRBV4-3; j_gene: TRBJ2-7; d_gene: TRBD1; CDR3nt: TGCGCCAGCAGCCAAGGAGGCGGGACAGGGCAGTCCTACGAGCAGTACTTC; CDR3aa: CASSQGGGTGQSYEQYF
abundance: NA; v_gene: TRBV6-4; j_gene: TRBJ1-2; d_gene: TRBD1; CDR3nt: TGTGCCAGCAGCTCCGGGACAGCAACTAACTATGGCTACACCTTC; CDR3aa: CASSSGTATNYGYTF
abundance: NA; v_gene: TRBV27; j_gene: TRBJ2-7; d_gene: TRBD1; CDR3nt: TGTGCCAGTCGACCAGGGGGCGCTTTCTACGAGCAGTACTTC; CDR3aa: CASRPGGAFYEQYF